This T cell receptor (beta chain) was obtained from a study of PD-1 blockade in classical Hodgkin lymphoma. The repertoire was sequenced with immunoSEQ multiplex PCR; TCRdb's copy has only in-frame clones and lacks some. The sample holds roughly 15,000 clones, roughly four fifths seen once. This clone is medium-sized. The CDR3 sequence is 22 residues long. The germline V gene has CDR1 MNHEY and CDR2 SMNVEV (reference sequence). With 5 bases clipped from V and 2 bases from J, the junction kept 28 bases outside the gene matches. All trial patients relapsed after autologous stem cell transplantation. V gene TRBV27 combines with J gene TRBJ2-7; 9 nucleotides align to TRBD1. The source was peripheral blood mononuclear cells (PBMCs), collected at baseline. The clonotype was recovered from a human donor with classical Hodgkin lymphoma. CDR3 amino acids: CASSPWVPRTLRKTGGTYEQYF. DNA of the CDR3: TGTGCCAGCAGTCCATGGGTACCTAGGACCCTCCGGAAAACAGGGGGCACCTACGAGCAGTACTTC.